What follows describes a single TCR beta chain. Its antigen remains unidentified. The data stem from a study of STAT5B mutations in CD4+ large granular lymphocyte leukemia. Study information: Among healthy controls, a particular HLA allele went with more CDR3 'QG' motifs.

Assay: immunoSEQ multiplex PCR; the TCRdb copy retains only in-frame clones and omits some. The top ten hold 6.2% of the sample, which has 32,000 or so clones, roughly 80% seen once. The study, taken as a whole, reports: Main leukemic clonotypes were patient-specific, but under 30% appeared at low frequency elsewhere.

Germline lookup yields CDR1 SGHNT and CDR2 YYREEE (reference sequence). Trimming cost V 4 bases and J 6 bases; bases outside gene matches: 6. The CDR3 totals 16 residues. Material: CD4+ T cells from blood buffy coats. The rearrangement uses TRBV5-4 and TRBJ2-3; 15 bases agree with TRBD2. The sequence was obtained from a human donor in good health. The CDR3 reads CASSVGTSGRLDTQYF. DNA of the CDR3: TGTGCCAGCAGCGTCGGGACTAGCGGGAGGTTGGATACGCAGTATTTT.